The TCR beta chain described here comes from a study of beta chain features in type 1 diabetes. Study results and limitations: The naive, central memory and Treg TCRB repertoires showed an apparent similarity that was greater among patients than among healthy donors. Patients with Type 1 diabetes showed moderately but significantly shorter TCRB CDR3s in all four CD4+ subsets.

Populations isolated by sorting all had purity greater than 95%. The isolated RNA, all of it, was reverse transcribed, so expressed TCRB transcripts were what got sequenced. The assay was immunoSEQ multiplex PCR, and TCRdb's table has in-frame clones only and misses some. Of 95,000 to 150,000 clones in the sample, around 15% are singletons; the top ten hold 2.3%. As for this clone: Its antigen is unidentified.

The TCR comes from a man aged 25-45 years with type 1 diabetes. The specimen sequenced was central memory CD4+ T cells from blood.

CDR3 loop: CASSPFRGAGGQSTDTQYF. CDR3 sequence (DNA): TGTGCCAGCAGCCCCTTCAGGGGAGCGGGGGGCCAAAGCACAGATACGCAGTATTTT. The chain is built from TRBV14 and TRBJ2-3; 9 bases agree with TRBD2. V shed 4 bases, J shed 0 bases, and the junction held 14 bases outside the gene matches. Germline values: CDR1 SGHDN, CDR2 FVKESK. This CDR3 comprises 19 residues.